This T cell receptor (beta chain) was identified in a study of T cell repertoires in aging, cancer and after chemotherapy. Study context: Healthy donor repertoires were recorded over several months to years and showed clear clonal overlap.

Rearranged V-D-J TRB sequences were amplified with a mixed TRB-A/B primer pool. MiXCR was run by TCRdb on the multiplex PCR reads, yielding one entry per CDR3 protein. The repertoire holds under 15,000 distinct CDR3 sequences, with less than 25% as singletons. Notes on this clonotype: The antigen is unknown.

Points from the study as a whole: The repertoire data cannot show anything about immunological memory following chemotherapy. In healthy donors, age-related TCR diversity loss mainly reflected lost richness. Untreated cancer patients had significantly lower blood TCR diversity than age-matched healthy donors.

The CDR3 spans 12 residues. The germline gives CDR1 ENHRY, CDR2 SYGVKD. With 8 bases removed from V and 3 bases from J, the gap between germline ends came to 11 bases. The template was genomic DNA from peripheral blood, not RNA. The sequencing sample was made of blood. The chain uses TRBV10-3 and TRBJ2-7; perhaps TRBD1 as D (6 bases). This sequence originates from a human donor in good health. As DNA, the CDR3 is TGTGCCATCGCCGAAGGGGGCTACGAGCAGTACTTC. Its translation is CAIAEGGYEQYF.